This T cell receptor beta chain was documented in a study of OX40 agonist ivuxolimab in advanced cancers. Germline lookup yields CDR1 MDHEN and CDR2 SYDVKM. The germline V and J ends were trimmed by 6 bases and 5 bases, with 19 bases remaining between them. This CDR3 is 15 amino acids long. Clones were sequenced by immunoSEQ multiplex PCR, and TCRdb holds only the in-frame ones, with some missing. The table has over 100,000 clones, 85% to 90% seen once. The chain employs TRBV28 and TRBJ1-2; D may be TRBD1 (6 bases). The starting material was CD4+ or CD8+ T cells sorted from blood, obtained in a trial of the OX40 agonist ivuxolimab. The source of this sequence is an adult with an advanced solid tumor such as melanoma, head and neck, liver or kidney cancer. The chain's CDR3 is CASSYTGSQSYGYTF. The DNA of the CDR3 is TGTGCCAGCAGCTATACAGGGTCCCAAAGTTATGGCTACACCTTC.